This TCR beta chain was captured in a study of blood T cell repertoires in COVID-19. Study information: Sites in the United States, Italy and Spain provided acute and convalescent COVID-19 samples. The cDNA or gDNA used as material had been derived from T cells, B-cell-depleted T cells, or PBMCs.

Authors' data handling: Reference gene primer amplification yielded estimated nucleated cell counts. Clones were sequenced by immunoSEQ multiplex PCR, and TCRdb holds only the in-frame ones, with some missing. That table supplies the V and J calls and clone size; D and trimming were determined from the DNA. This table has some 150,000 clones, about nine tenths appearing once. The sequenced sample consisted of peripheral blood. The receptor was isolated from a human donor in a cohort sampled during active COVID-19.

In nucleotides, the CDR3 is TGTGCCAGCAGTTCCTTGGGGGGAGAACGCTACGAGCAGTACTTC. Translation: CASSSLGGERYEQYF. The rearrangement joins TRBV27 to TRBJ2-7; D is perhaps TRBD2 (6 bases). V was cut by 4 bases and J by 3 bases, with 16 bases left in between. The CDR3 totals 15 residues. Germline lookup yields CDR1 MNHEY and CDR2 SMNVEV (reference sequence).